The following is a T cell receptor beta chain sequence with its context. Its antigen is still unknown. Profiled with immunoSEQ multiplex PCR; TCRdb holds only in-frame clones, not every one. The table lists some 30,000 clones, about 93% of them singletons. The time point: recipient sample about 28 days before transplant, after cytoreduction. Recipients were bled about 28 days pretransplant and at posttransplant days 30, 100, 180. The data originate from a study of T cell clonotyping in hematopoietic cell transplantation. Study-level findings and limits: No sorting was done, leaving CD4 and CD8 contributions mixed.

This receptor was obtained from a man aged 50-59 years with acute myeloid leukemia. Some clones in this sample may be carry-over from other donors' samples. The sequences come from peripheral blood mononuclear cells, collected before stem cell transplant.

CDR3 region: CASSQDLGEYTEAFF. CDR3 DNA: TGCGCCAGCAGCCAAGATCTAGGGGAGTACACTGAAGCTTTCTTT. The J gene is TRBJ1-1, the V gene TRBV4-3; D possibly corresponds to TRBD1 (5 bases). V was shortened by 0 bases and J by 3 bases, with 11 bases between the two germline ends. The CDR3 is 15 residues long. Germline CDR1 is LGHNA and CDR2 is YSLEER.